This TCR beta chain emerged from a study of cytomegalovirus exposure and HLA in healthy donors. Study as a whole: HLA-typed donors were the source of 90 million or so unique TCRs, which an early data release held. General observations from the study: Segments of the TCR beta V type were, in most cases, productive about 90% or about 30% of the time in an earlier analysis. The authors confirmed in vitro that a few CMV-associated chains were specific for CMV antigens. Accounts indicate the classifier identified cytomegalovirus status with strong specificity and sensitivity.

Notes on this clone: Its antigen remains unidentified. Other DNA sequences in the sample encode the same CDR3.

The PCR employed 60 Vbeta primers together with 13 Jbeta primers. Sequencing used immunoSEQ multiplex PCR; TCRdb keeps in-frame clones, though not all of them. Of 120,000 or so clones listed, 60% to 85% are singletons. The TCR comes from a female donor in good health and CMV-seronegative. The sample was PBMCs.

CDR3 region: CASSLDSNYGYTF. The CDR3 DNA reads as TGTGCCAGCAGCCTGGACAGCAACTATGGCTACACCTTC. The gene calls are TRBV5-4 and TRBJ1-2; D may be TRBD1 (6 bases). There are 13 residues in the CDR3. Germline values: CDR1 SGHNT, CDR2 YYREEE (reference sequence). Trimming left V 4 bases short and J 2 bases short, with 9 bases between.